These 7 T cell receptor beta chains were all obtained from the same sample, sequenced in a study of blood T cell repertoires in COVID-19. Measured with immunoSEQ multiplex PCR; TCRdb has only the in-frame clones, and not every one. The data show hundreds of thousands of clones, just under 90% seen once. The sequencing input was peripheral blood. The receptors were sampled from a woman aged 18-30 years with acute or convalescent COVID-19.

The rearrangement joins TRBV3-1 (or the pseudogene TRBV3-2) to TRBJ1-2; TRBD1 agrees at 8 bases. V lost 3 bases to trimming and J lost 4 bases; unmatched junction nucleotides: 4. There are 14 residues in the CDR3. The V gene's germline CDR1 is LGHDT and CDR2 YNNKEL (reference sequence). CDR3 residues: CASSQTTGGYGYTF. In nucleotides, the CDR3 is TGTGCCAGCAGCCAGACAACAGGGGGCTATGGCTACACCTTC.

The chain combines TRBV7-9 with TRBJ1-2, with 10 nucleotides matching TRBD1. V was pared by 5 bases and J by 7 bases, with 10 bases of the junction left unmatched. The CDR3 is made up of 15 amino acids. Germline CDR1 reads SEHNR; CDR2 reads FQNEAQ (reference sequence). The CDR3 coding sequence is TGTGCCAGCAGCCGAAGGGACAGGGGTCTGAGTGGCTACACCTTC. Its protein product is CASSRRDRGLSGYTF.

The chain recombines TRBV2 with TRBJ2-7, with 12 positions matching TRBD1. V lost 0 bases and J lost 7; bases outside the gene matches: 4. In germline, CDR1 is SNHLY, CDR2 FYNNEI. The length of the CDR3 is 15 residues. The CDR3 DNA follows: TGTGCCAGCAGTGAAGCGGGACAGGGGGCTCGGGAGCAGTACTTC. It yields the protein CASSEAGQGAREQYF.

V usage is TRBV6-5 and J usage is TRBJ1-5; D unclear. This CDR3 has 16 residues. Germline V gene data show CDR1 as MNHEY and CDR2 as SVGAGI. Trimming took 0 bases from V and 6 from J, leaving 15 bases between them. Here the CDR3 DNA reads TGTGCCAGCAGTTACTCCTCGCGAGGGATGAGTCAGCCCCAGCATTTT. Encoded protein: CASSYSSRGMSQPQHF.

This chain uses TRBV3-1 (or the pseudogene TRBV3-2) with TRBJ2-4; TRBD2 matches at 10 bases. V dropped 3 bases and J dropped 1; count of bases not matched to a gene: 3. The length of the CDR3 is 16 residues. Germline-derived CDR1 and CDR2 are LGHDT and YNNKEL (reference sequence). The CDR3 DNA reads TGTGCCAGCAGCCACACTAGCGGGGCGGCCAAAAACATTCAGTACTTC. Its protein is CASSHTSGAAKNIQYF.

The chain recombines TRBV7-6 with TRBJ1-3; D ambiguous. Germline lookup yields CDR1 SGHVS and CDR2 FNYEAQ. Deletions cut 1 base from V and 9 bases from J, with 16 bases between. The CDR3 has 15 residues. As DNA, the CDR3 is TGTGCCAGCAGCTTAGATAATTATCGAGGAGTCACCATATATTTT. It yields the protein CASSLDNYRGVTIYF.

This clone appeared a single time. The rearrangement links TRBV30 to TRBJ1-3; tentatively, D is TRBD1 (5 bases). The germline V and J ends were trimmed by 1 base and 7 bases, with 8 bases remaining between them. Germline V gives CDR1 GTSNPN, CDR2 SVGIG (reference sequence). CDR3 length: 12 amino acids. The CDR3 loop reads CAWSEAGNTIYF. The DNA for the CDR3 is TGTGCCTGGAGTGAGGCAGGGAACACCATATATTTT.